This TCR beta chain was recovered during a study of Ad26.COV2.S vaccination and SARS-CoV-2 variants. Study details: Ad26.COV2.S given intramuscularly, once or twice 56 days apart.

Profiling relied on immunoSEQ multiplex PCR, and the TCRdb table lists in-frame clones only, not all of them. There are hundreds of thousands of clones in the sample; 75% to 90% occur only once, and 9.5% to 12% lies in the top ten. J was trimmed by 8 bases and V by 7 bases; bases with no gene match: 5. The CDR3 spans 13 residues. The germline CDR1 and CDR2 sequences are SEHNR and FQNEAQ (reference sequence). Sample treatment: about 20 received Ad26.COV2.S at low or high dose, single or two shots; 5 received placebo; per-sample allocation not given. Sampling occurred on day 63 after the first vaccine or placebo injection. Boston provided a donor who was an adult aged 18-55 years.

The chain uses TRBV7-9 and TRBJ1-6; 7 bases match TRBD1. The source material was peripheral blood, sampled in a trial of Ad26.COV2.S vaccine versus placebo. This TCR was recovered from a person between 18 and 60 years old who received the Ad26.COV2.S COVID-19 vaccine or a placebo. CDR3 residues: CASTPRGYSPLHF. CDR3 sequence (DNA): TGTGCCAGCACCCCCAGGGGGTATTCACCCCTCCACTTT.